This is a list of T cell receptor beta chains from one sample in a study of control samples from healthy donors and cancer patients. TCRdb's copy holds only in-frame clones and misses some; the assay was immunoSEQ multiplex PCR. The sample lists 70,000 or so clones, more than 80% occurring once. What was sequenced was PBMCs. All receptors derive from a woman aged 50 to 60 with lung cancer. CDR3s include the opening cysteine and the closing phenylalanine or tryptophan. The order of the fields is D gene, V gene, clone size, J gene, CDR3 protein, CDR3 DNA. A D gene is named only where the DNA matches it firmly. The size of a clone is reported for some rows only, either as once, few or many, or as a class for expanded clones.

>-|TRBV19|-|TRBJ1-2
CASLGPNYGYTF
TGTGCCAGCCTGGGTCCTAACTATGGCTACACCTTC
>-|TRBV11-2|-|TRBJ2-7
CASSFIPGIWPWSSQYF
TGTGCCAGCAGCTTTATCCCGGGTATATGGCCGTGGTCATCGCAGTACTTC
>-|TRBV14|-|TRBJ2-5
CASSHRDSRGETQYF
TGTGCCAGCAGCCATCGGGACTCCAGGGGCGAGACCCAGTACTTC
>TRBD1|TRBV10-3|-|TRBJ2-7
CAISADRVNYEQYF
TGTGCCATCAGTGCGGACAGGGTTAACTACGAGCAGTACTTC
>-|TRBV5-1|-|TRBJ1-4
CASSLSGASSEKLFF
TGCGCCAGCAGCTTGTCGGGGGCCTCTTCCGAAAAACTGTTTTTT
>TRBD2|TRBV9|-|TRBJ2-3
CASSVVSGGADTQYF
TGTGCCAGCAGCGTAGTGAGCGGGGGGGCAGATACGCAGTATTTT
>-|TRBV5-1|-|TRBJ1-4
CASSLGGRTENEKLFF
TGCGCCAGCAGCTTGGGGGGTAGAACGGAGAATGAAAAACTGTTTTTT
>TRBD1|TRBV27|-|TRBJ1-1
CASSDRQGTEAFF
TGTGCCAGCAGCGACCGACAGGGCACTGAAGCTTTCTTT
>-|TRBV7-9|few|TRBJ1-1
CASSFDPNTEAFF
TGTGCCAGCAGCTTTGATCCGAACACTGAAGCTTTCTTT
>TRBD1|TRBV25-1|-|TRBJ1-2
CASSPQGQAFGYTF
TGTGCCAGCAGTCCCCAGGGACAGGCGTTTGGCTACACCTTC
>-|TRBV19|-|TRBJ1-2
CASSLPGTPYGYTF
TGTGCCAGTAGTTTGCCCGGGACACCCTATGGCTACACCTTC
>TRBD2|TRBV19|-|TRBJ2-1
CASSSGGANEQFF
TGTGCCAGTAGTAGCGGGGGGGCCAATGAGCAGTTCTTC
>-|TRBV3-1/TRBV3-2|few|TRBJ1-6
CASSRQVQPNSPLHF
TGTGCCAGCAGCCGACAAGTACAGCCTAATTCACCCCTCCACTTT
>TRBD1|TRBV19|-|TRBJ1-2
CASSISAGGYGYTF
TGTGCCAGTAGTATATCGGCAGGGGGCTATGGCTACACCTTC
>-|TRBV19|-|TRBJ1-2
CASSVGANYGYTF
TGTGCCAGTAGTGTGGGAGCTAACTATGGCTACACCTTC
>-|TRBV28|-|TRBJ1-2
CASTSPGQGLLGGYTF
TGTGCCAGCACGTCCCCGGGACAAGGGCTTCTCGGTGGCTACACCTTC
>-|TRBV5-1|-|TRBJ1-1
CASSLDRNTEAFF
TGCGCCAGCAGCTTGGACAGGAACACTGAAGCTTTCTTT
>TRBD1|TRBV7-8|-|TRBJ1-2
CASSLGFEGAGGYTF
TGTGCCAGCAGCTTAGGCTTCGAGGGGGCTGGTGGCTACACCTTC
>-|TRBV14|-|TRBJ2-7
CASSQYTGTQSLEQYF
TGTGCCAGCAGCCAATATACCGGGACCCAGTCTCTAGAGCAGTACTTC
>TRBD2|TRBV7-2|-|TRBJ2-7
CASSFLGGREGYEQYF
TGTGCCAGCAGCTTCCTCGGGGGCCGGGAGGGCTACGAGCAGTACTTC
>-|TRBV29-1|-|TRBJ1-5
CSVEGGRTYRRNQPQHF
TGCAGCGTTGAAGGAGGCCGGACTTACCGTCGCAATCAGCCCCAGCATTTT
>-|TRBV30|-|TRBJ1-4
CAWSGQREKLFF
TGTGCCTGGAGCGGGCAACGCGAAAAACTGTTTTTT
>-|TRBV25-1|-|TRBJ1-3
CASSFHDTTVQAIYF
TGTGCCAGCAGTTTCCATGACACCACGGTTCAGGCCATATATTTT